These 5 T cell receptor beta chains share one sample of origin, sequenced in a study of blood T cell repertoires in COVID-19. The data were produced by immunoSEQ multiplex PCR, yet TCRdb's version contains in-frame clones alone and is incomplete. The sample comprises about 200,000 clones, approximately 85% of which are singletons, and around 5% rests with the top ten. Sequences were obtained from PBMCs or T cells enriched from blood (not recorded which). These receptor sequences come from a man aged 35-49 years with acute COVID-19.

This clone was seen repeatedly, ten times or more. V and J are TRBV19 and TRBJ1-1; D gene uncertain. CDR3 length: 16 residues. Trimming stripped 3 bases from V and 1 base from J, with 15 bases between. In germline, CDR1 is LNHDA, CDR2 SQIVND (reference sequence). The CDR3 DNA is TGTGCCAGTAGTATTCGCGCGATTACAGAGAACACTGAAGCTTTCTTT. It is translated as CASSIRAITENTEAFF. The full variable domain, with the rest looked up from reference TRBV19 and TRBJ1-1, is DGGITQSPKYLFRKEGQNVTLSCEQNLNHDAMYWYRQDPGQGLRLIYYSQIVNDFQKGDIAEGYSVSREKKESFPLTVTSAQKNPTAFYLCASSIRAITENTEAFFGQGTRLTVV.

This clone was recorded many times. The chain joins TRBV5-1 to TRBJ1-1; D is unclear. The V end lost 4 bases, the J end lost 5 bases, and 12 bases lay between the germline ends. Per the germline V gene, CDR1 is SGHRS and CDR2 is YFSETQ. The CDR3 spans 13 residues. The CDR3 protein is CASSLEPGTEAFF. The CDR3 DNA sequence: TGCGCCAGCAGCCTAGAGCCGGGGACTGAAGCTTTCTTT. The full variable domain, in which reference TRBV5-1 and TRBJ1-1 provide the parts outside the CDR3, is KAGVTQTPRYLIKTRGQQVTLSCSPISGHRSVSWYQQTPGQGLQFLFEYFSETQRNKGNFPGRFSGRQFSNSRSEMNVSTLELGDSALYLCASSLEPGTEAFFGQGTRLTVV.

The chain links TRBV20-1 to TRBJ2-1; TRBD1 might be the D (7 bases). The ends were cut back, 3 bases at V and 10 bases at J, with 19 bases in the middle. Germline values: CDR1 DFQATT, CDR2 SNEGSKA (reference sequence). The CDR3 runs 14 residues. As DNA, the CDR3 is TGCAGTGCTAGTCGAGGGGGCGGCGGGATGGAGCAGTTCTTC. This translates into CSASRGGGGMEQFF.

This clone was detected only once. The chain uses TRBV6-5 and TRBJ2-7, with 8 bases lining up with TRBD1. The CDR3 spans 16 residues. The V gene's germline CDR1 is MNHEY and CDR2 SVGAGI. V dropped 0 bases and J dropped 3; count of bases not matched to a gene: 7. CDR3 nucleotide sequence: TGTGCCAGCAGTTACTCGCCGACAGGGGTTATCTACGAGCAGTACTTC. It is translated as CASSYSPTGVIYEQYF.

This clone occurred a few times. The sample has other DNA sequences that encode this CDR3 too. This chain joins TRBV28 and TRBJ1-1; D unresolved. Per the germline V gene, CDR1 is MDHEN and CDR2 is SYDVKM. Trimming left V 3 bases short and J 4 bases short, with 3 bases between. CDR3 length: 11 amino acids. CDR3 coding DNA: TGTGCCAGCAGTTTTCGCACTGAAGCTTTCTTT. It translates to CASSFRTEAFF.